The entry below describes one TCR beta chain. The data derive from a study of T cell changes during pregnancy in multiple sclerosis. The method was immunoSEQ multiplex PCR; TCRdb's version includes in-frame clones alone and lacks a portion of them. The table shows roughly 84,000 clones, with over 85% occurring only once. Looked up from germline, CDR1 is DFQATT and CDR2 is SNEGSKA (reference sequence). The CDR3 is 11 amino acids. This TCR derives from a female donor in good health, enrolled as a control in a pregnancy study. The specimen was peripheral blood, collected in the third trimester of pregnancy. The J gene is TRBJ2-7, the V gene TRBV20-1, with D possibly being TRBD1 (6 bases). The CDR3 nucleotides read TGCGGGACCGGGACACAATACGAGCAGTACTTC. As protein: CGTGTQYEQYF.